A selection of T cell receptor beta chains follows, all from one sample in a study of blood T cell repertoires in COVID-19. The repertoire was sequenced with immunoSEQ multiplex PCR; TCRdb's copy has only in-frame clones and lacks some. The sample gives about 180,000 clones, under 85% of which show up once; approximately 7.1% is in the top ten. The sequenced material came from peripheral blood. The receptors were sampled from a human donor in a cohort sampled during active COVID-19. Both conserved end residues are part of each CDR3. D genes are given only for firm matches. Expanded clones are given a class, and other clones once, few, many or no size at all.

abundance: NA; v_gene: TRBV5-4; j_gene: TRBJ2-7; d_gene: NA; CDR3nt: TGTGCCAGCAGCTTGGGGCCGTATTACGAGCAGTACTTC; CDR3aa: CASSLGPYYEQYF
abundance: few; v_gene: TRBV4-1; j_gene: TRBJ1-3; d_gene: NA; CDR3nt: TGCGCCAGCAGCCGCTTAGGGGATGGAAACACCATATATTTT; CDR3aa: CASSRLGDGNTIYF
abundance: few; v_gene: TRBV5-1; j_gene: TRBJ1-2; d_gene: NA; CDR3nt: TGCGCCAGCAGCTTGTACGACAGAAGACCCTATGGCTACACCTTC; CDR3aa: CASSLYDRRPYGYTF
abundance: NA; v_gene: TRBV5-1; j_gene: TRBJ1-4; d_gene: NA; CDR3nt: TGCGCCAGCAGCCCCGACCCTGGCGGTGAAAAACTGTTTTTT; CDR3aa: CASSPDPGGEKLFF
abundance: few; v_gene: TRBV7-9; j_gene: TRBJ1-6; d_gene: TRBD1; CDR3nt: TGTGCCAGCAGCTTCGGGACAGCCGATAATTCACCCCTCCACTTT; CDR3aa: CASSFGTADNSPLHF
abundance: NA; v_gene: TRBV29-1; j_gene: TRBJ2-3; d_gene: TRBD1; CDR3nt: TGCAGCGTTGAGAGGACAGGGGGCTTTGATTCGGATACGCAGTATTTT; CDR3aa: CSVERTGGFDSDTQYF
abundance: NA; v_gene: TRBV3-1/TRBV3-2; j_gene: TRBJ1-1; d_gene: NA; CDR3nt: TGTGCCAGCAGTAGGGGAAGTCCGCTAGGCACTGAAGCTTTCTTT; CDR3aa: CASSRGSPLGTEAFF
abundance: NA; v_gene: TRBV7-9; j_gene: TRBJ2-7; d_gene: NA; CDR3nt: TGTGCCAGCAGCCCAGGGCCCTTAAGCTCCTACGAGCAGTACTTC; CDR3aa: CASSPGPLSSYEQYF
abundance: NA; v_gene: TRBV5-1; j_gene: TRBJ2-1; d_gene: NA; CDR3nt: TGCGCCAGCAGCCCCACGGGAAACAATGAGCAGTTCTTC; CDR3aa: CASSPTGNNEQFF
abundance: NA; v_gene: TRBV15; j_gene: TRBJ1-6; d_gene: TRBD1; CDR3nt: TGTGCCACCAGCAGAGACAGGGGGCGCCTCGCTTCACCCCTCCACTTT; CDR3aa: CATSRDRGRLASPLHF
abundance: NA; v_gene: TRBV19; j_gene: TRBJ1-2; d_gene: NA; CDR3nt: TGTGCCAGTAGGTCGGGGGAGGGCGGCTACACCTTC; CDR3aa: CASRSGEGGYTF
abundance: NA; v_gene: TRBV7-6; j_gene: TRBJ2-7; d_gene: NA; CDR3nt: TGTGCCAGCAGCTTAGCGGGTGGGGGGACCTACGAGCAGTACTTC; CDR3aa: CASSLAGGGTYEQYF
abundance: NA; v_gene: TRBV7-3; j_gene: TRBJ1-1; d_gene: NA; CDR3nt: TGTGCCAGCAGCTTAACAATGGGGGCTAGGGCTTTCTTT; CDR3aa: CASSLTMGARAFF
abundance: NA; v_gene: TRBV12-3/TRBV12-4; j_gene: TRBJ1-2; d_gene: TRBD1; CDR3nt: TGTGCCAGCAGTCGACAGGGAACCTATGGCTACACCTTC; CDR3aa: CASSRQGTYGYTF
abundance: NA; v_gene: TRBV2; j_gene: TRBJ1-1; d_gene: TRBD1; CDR3nt: TGTGCCAGCAGGAACGACAGGGTAAAGGGTGAAGCTTTCTTT; CDR3aa: CASRNDRVKGEAFF
abundance: NA; v_gene: TRBV19; j_gene: TRBJ1-2; d_gene: TRBD1; CDR3nt: TGTGCCAGTTTGGGACAGGAGTCTAACTATGGCTACACCTTC; CDR3aa: CASLGQESNYGYTF
abundance: once; v_gene: TRBV29-1; j_gene: TRBJ2-5; d_gene: NA; CDR3nt: TGCAGCCTTTCCCCGACAGTGAGGACGGAGACCCAGTACTTC; CDR3aa: CSLSPTVRTETQYF
abundance: NA; v_gene: TRBV2; j_gene: TRBJ1-4; d_gene: TRBD1; CDR3nt: TGTGCCAGCAGCAAACGCACCACGGTGACAGGGTCTAAAAAACTGTTTTTT; CDR3aa: CASSKRTTVTGSKKLFF
abundance: NA; v_gene: TRBV5-1; j_gene: TRBJ2-1; d_gene: NA; CDR3nt: TGCGCCAGCAGCTTGGGAAGCGGGTCCTACAATGAGCAGTTCTTC; CDR3aa: CASSLGSGSYNEQFF
abundance: NA; v_gene: TRBV12-5; j_gene: TRBJ1-3; d_gene: NA; CDR3nt: TGTGCTAGTGGCTTAACCTTGTCAGCTGGAAACACCATATATTTT; CDR3aa: CASGLTLSAGNTIYF
abundance: NA; v_gene: TRBV9; j_gene: TRBJ2-5; d_gene: NA; CDR3nt: TGTGCCAGCAGTCGATCGCCGGGACAAGAACAAGAGACCCAGTACTTC; CDR3aa: CASSRSPGQEQETQYF
abundance: NA; v_gene: TRBV29-1; j_gene: TRBJ2-3; d_gene: TRBD1; CDR3nt: TGCAGCGGACGACAGGGAATGTCAGATACGCAGTATTTT; CDR3aa: CSGRQGMSDTQYF
abundance: NA; v_gene: TRBV6-5; j_gene: TRBJ2-3; d_gene: NA; CDR3nt: TGTGCCAGCAGTTACTCTCAGGTCCCAGATACGCAGTATTTT; CDR3aa: CASSYSQVPDTQYF
abundance: few; v_gene: TRBV19; j_gene: TRBJ2-5; d_gene: TRBD1; CDR3nt: TGTGCCAGTTCCCAAAGTCCAGGGGGCCAGGGAGAGACCCAGTACTTC; CDR3aa: CASSQSPGGQGETQYF
abundance: NA; v_gene: TRBV7-9; j_gene: TRBJ1-2; d_gene: NA; CDR3nt: TGTGCCAGCAGAACGGACACAATCTACTATGGCTACACCTTC; CDR3aa: CASRTDTIYYGYTF
abundance: NA; v_gene: TRBV7-2; j_gene: TRBJ2-2; d_gene: NA; CDR3nt: TGTGCCAGCAGCTTAGGGAGTCTATCCGGGGGCGGGGAGCTGTTTTTT; CDR3aa: CASSLGSLSGGGELFF
abundance: NA; v_gene: TRBV10-3; j_gene: TRBJ2-2; d_gene: TRBD1; CDR3nt: TGTGCCATCAGTGACCCCCGGGGACAGGGGGCTTTGGACACCGGGGAGCTGTTTTTT; CDR3aa: CAISDPRGQGALDTGELFF
abundance: few; v_gene: TRBV6-1; j_gene: TRBJ1-2; d_gene: NA; CDR3nt: TGTGCCAGCAGTGACGGGGGGACGGCTACCTATGGCTACACCTTC; CDR3aa: CASSDGGTATYGYTF
abundance: NA; v_gene: TRBV5-1; j_gene: TRBJ2-3; d_gene: NA; CDR3nt: TGCGCCAGCAGCTTGGAGGGAGGTGAGGATACGCAGTATTTT; CDR3aa: CASSLEGGEDTQYF
abundance: once; v_gene: TRBV15; j_gene: TRBJ1-1; d_gene: NA; CDR3nt: TGTGCCACCAGCAGAGCCAGGACATTGAACACTGAAGCTTTCTTT; CDR3aa: CATSRARTLNTEAFF
abundance: NA; v_gene: TRBV10-2; j_gene: TRBJ2-3; d_gene: TRBD2; CDR3nt: TGCGCCAGCAGGGGACTAGCGGGGGGCGGTAGCACAGATACGCAGTATTTT; CDR3aa: CASRGLAGGGSTDTQYF
abundance: NA; v_gene: TRBV4-1; j_gene: TRBJ1-6; d_gene: NA; CDR3nt: TGCGCCAGCAGCCAAGGGGCCTGGCCCCTCCACTTT; CDR3aa: CASSQGAWPLHF
abundance: NA; v_gene: TRBV7-8; j_gene: TRBJ1-6; d_gene: NA; CDR3nt: TGTGCCAGCAGCTTCGCGAATACCTATAATTCACCCCTCCACTTT; CDR3aa: CASSFANTYNSPLHF
abundance: NA; v_gene: TRBV27; j_gene: TRBJ2-7; d_gene: TRBD1; CDR3nt: TGTGCCAGCAGTCCCATACAGGGGGCCGAGCAGTACTTC; CDR3aa: CASSPIQGAEQYF
abundance: NA; v_gene: TRBV30; j_gene: TRBJ2-3; d_gene: TRBD2; CDR3nt: TGTGCCTGGAGTCAAGGGACTATCAGAGGCACAGATACGCAGTATTTT; CDR3aa: CAWSQGTIRGTDTQYF
abundance: NA; v_gene: TRBV10-3; j_gene: TRBJ2-7; d_gene: TRBD1; CDR3nt: TGTGCCATCAGCCCGGACAGGGGGTACGAGCAGTACTTC; CDR3aa: CAISPDRGYEQYF
abundance: NA; v_gene: TRBV7-3; j_gene: TRBJ1-1; d_gene: NA; CDR3nt: TGTGCCAGCAGCTACAGGGTGAACACTGAAGCTTTCTTT; CDR3aa: CASSYRVNTEAFF
abundance: NA; v_gene: TRBV7-2; j_gene: TRBJ1-5; d_gene: TRBD1; CDR3nt: TGTGCCAGCAGCTCAGGGACAGGGGAAAATCAGCCCCAGCATTTT; CDR3aa: CASSSGTGENQPQHF
abundance: few; v_gene: TRBV5-1; j_gene: TRBJ1-5; d_gene: NA; CDR3nt: TGCGCCAGCAGCTTGGCGGGAGACCAGCCCCAGCATTTT; CDR3aa: CASSLAGDQPQHF
abundance: NA; v_gene: TRBV5-1; j_gene: TRBJ2-5; d_gene: TRBD2; CDR3nt: TGCGCCAGCAGCTTAACCGACCGGACTAGCGGGGAGGAGACCCAGTACTTC; CDR3aa: CASSLTDRTSGEETQYF
abundance: NA; v_gene: TRBV5-4; j_gene: TRBJ1-2; d_gene: NA; CDR3nt: TGTGCCAGCAGCTTGGAAGCAGGGGTTCGGGGCTACACCTTC; CDR3aa: CASSLEAGVRGYTF
abundance: NA; v_gene: TRBV2; j_gene: TRBJ2-7; d_gene: NA; CDR3nt: TGTGCCAGCATTGTGGACATCCTAGGCGAGCAGTACTTC; CDR3aa: CASIVDILGEQYF
abundance: NA; v_gene: TRBV7-2; j_gene: TRBJ2-7; d_gene: TRBD2; CDR3nt: TGTGCCAGCAGCCCCTGGACTAGCGGAATCTACGAGCAGTACTTC; CDR3aa: CASSPWTSGIYEQYF
abundance: NA; v_gene: TRBV5-4; j_gene: TRBJ2-7; d_gene: TRBD1; CDR3nt: TGTGCCAGCAGCTTGGGGACAGGGACGGTCGAGCAGTACTTC; CDR3aa: CASSLGTGTVEQYF
abundance: NA; v_gene: TRBV5-1; j_gene: TRBJ1-2; d_gene: TRBD1; CDR3nt: TGCGCCAGCAGCTTGGGGGGACAGGGGAACTATGGCTACACCTTC; CDR3aa: CASSLGGQGNYGYTF
abundance: NA; v_gene: TRBV7-2; j_gene: TRBJ2-1; d_gene: TRBD2; CDR3nt: TGTGCCAGCAGCATCCTAGCGGGGGGTCCCTACAATGAGCAGTTCTTC; CDR3aa: CASSILAGGPYNEQFF
abundance: NA; v_gene: TRBV11-2; j_gene: TRBJ2-7; d_gene: TRBD2; CDR3nt: TGTGCCAGCAGCTTTGGGACTACCTACGAGCAGTACTTC; CDR3aa: CASSFGTTYEQYF
abundance: NA; v_gene: TRBV25-1; j_gene: TRBJ1-6; d_gene: NA; CDR3nt: TGTGCCAGCAGTGAACCGGGTTCACCCCTCCACTTT; CDR3aa: CASSEPGSPLHF
abundance: NA; v_gene: TRBV5-1; j_gene: TRBJ2-3; d_gene: TRBD1; CDR3nt: TGCGCCAGCAGCTTGGTTCCGGGACAGGGCACAGATACGCAGTATTTT; CDR3aa: CASSLVPGQGTDTQYF
abundance: NA; v_gene: TRBV24-1; j_gene: TRBJ2-7; d_gene: NA; CDR3nt: TGTGCCACCAGTGATTCAGACGGAGGGTCGCAGTACTTC; CDR3aa: CATSDSDGGSQYF